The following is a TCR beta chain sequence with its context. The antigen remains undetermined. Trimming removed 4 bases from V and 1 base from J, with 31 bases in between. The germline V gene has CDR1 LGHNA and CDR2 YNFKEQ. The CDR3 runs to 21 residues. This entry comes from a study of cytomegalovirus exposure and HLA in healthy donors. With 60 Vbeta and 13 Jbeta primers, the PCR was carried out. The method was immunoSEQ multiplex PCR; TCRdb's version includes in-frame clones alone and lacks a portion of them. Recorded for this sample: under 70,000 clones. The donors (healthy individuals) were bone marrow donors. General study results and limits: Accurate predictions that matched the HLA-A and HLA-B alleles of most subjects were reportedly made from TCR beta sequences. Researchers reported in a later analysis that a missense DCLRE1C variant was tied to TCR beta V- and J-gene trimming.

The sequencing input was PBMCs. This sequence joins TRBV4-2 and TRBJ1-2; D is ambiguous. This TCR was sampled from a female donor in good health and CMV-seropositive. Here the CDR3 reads CASSPLMGGIGTTAGNYGYTF. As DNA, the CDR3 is TGTGCCAGCAGCCCATTGATGGGCGGGATAGGCACTACAGCGGGTAACTATGGCTACACCTTC.